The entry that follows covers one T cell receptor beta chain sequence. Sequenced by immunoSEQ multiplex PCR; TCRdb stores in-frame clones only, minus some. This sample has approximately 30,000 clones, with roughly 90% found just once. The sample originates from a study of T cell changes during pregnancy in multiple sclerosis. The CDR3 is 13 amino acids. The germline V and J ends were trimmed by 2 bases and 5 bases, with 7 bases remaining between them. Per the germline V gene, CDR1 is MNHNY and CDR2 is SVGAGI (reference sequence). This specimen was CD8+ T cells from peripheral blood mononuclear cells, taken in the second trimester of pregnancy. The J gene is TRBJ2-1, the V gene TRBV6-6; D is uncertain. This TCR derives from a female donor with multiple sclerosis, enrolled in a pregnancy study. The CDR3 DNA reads TGTGCCAGCAGTTACGGCCTGGACAATGAGCAGTTCTTC. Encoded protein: CASSYGLDNEQFF.